This TCR beta chain was retrieved from a study of T-cell memory formation after mild COVID-19. Constant-segment primers served in 5'RACE that generated TCR alpha and TCR beta cDNA libraries bearing sample barcodes and UMIs. MiXCR, run by TCRdb on the 5' RACE reads, gives a single entry per CDR3 protein. The sample contains a few hundred thousand distinct CDR3 sequences, less than 20% of which appear only once. Germline V gives CDR1 LGHNA, CDR2 YSLEER. CDR3 length equals 14 residues. Trimming left V 0 bases short and J 3 bases short, with 5 bases between. The sequenced material came from PBMCs or a T cell subset sorted from them (not recorded which). J is TRBJ2-2 and V is TRBV4-3; D is unresolved. The source is a man between 18 and 35 years old who had mild COVID-19 (a few samples of this study predate the infection). Cell type and time point are not known. The CDR3 sequence: CASSQDPDTGELFF. The CDR3 DNA is TGCGCCAGCAGCCAAGACCCAGACACCGGGGAGCTGTTTTTT.